This T cell receptor (beta chain) was identified during a study of spatial heterogeneity in lung cancer. The CDR3 is made up of 15 amino acids. V lost 6 bases and J lost 7; bases outside the gene matches: 13. Specified time point: sample taken at primary tumor resection. A single record per CDR3 protein comes from TCRdb applying MiXCR to the 5' RACE reads. The sample has approximately 66,000 distinct CDR3 sequences; about 5.9% are singletons. This TCR came from a female donor with early-stage non-small cell lung cancer. The sequenced sample was PBMCs, obtained at surgery. The gene calls are TRBV12-3 or TRBV12-4 and TRBJ1-1; 8 bases fit TRBD1. CDR3 residues: CASRGDRRSINEAFF. The CDR3 region has the DNA TGTGCCAGCAGGGGGGACAGGAGGTCGATCAATGAAGCTTTCTTT.